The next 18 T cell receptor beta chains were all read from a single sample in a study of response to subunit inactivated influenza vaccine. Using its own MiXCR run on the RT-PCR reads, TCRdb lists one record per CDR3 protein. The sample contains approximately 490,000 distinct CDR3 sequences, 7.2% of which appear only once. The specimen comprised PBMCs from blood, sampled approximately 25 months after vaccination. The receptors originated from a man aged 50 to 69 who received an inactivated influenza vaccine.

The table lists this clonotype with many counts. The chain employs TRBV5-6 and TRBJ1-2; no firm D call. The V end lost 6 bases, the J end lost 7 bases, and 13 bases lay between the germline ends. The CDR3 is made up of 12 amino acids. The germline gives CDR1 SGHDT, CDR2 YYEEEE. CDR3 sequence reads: CASTSALGGYTF. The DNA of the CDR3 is TGTGCCAGCACCTCCGCCCTGGGTGGCTACACCTTC.

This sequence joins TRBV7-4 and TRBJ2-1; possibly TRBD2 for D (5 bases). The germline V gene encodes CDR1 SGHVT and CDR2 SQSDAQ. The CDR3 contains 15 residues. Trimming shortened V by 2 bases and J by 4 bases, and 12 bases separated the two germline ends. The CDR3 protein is CASSLTLALYNEQFF. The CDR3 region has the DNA TGTGCCAGCAGCTTAACTCTAGCTCTTTACAATGAGCAGTTCTTC.

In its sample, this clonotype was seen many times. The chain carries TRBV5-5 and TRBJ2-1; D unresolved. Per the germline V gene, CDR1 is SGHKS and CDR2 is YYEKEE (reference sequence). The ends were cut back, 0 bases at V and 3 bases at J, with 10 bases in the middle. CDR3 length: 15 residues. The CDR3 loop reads CASSLEDVIYNEQFF. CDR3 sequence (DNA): TGTGCCAGCAGCTTGGAGGATGTTATCTACAATGAGCAGTTCTTC.

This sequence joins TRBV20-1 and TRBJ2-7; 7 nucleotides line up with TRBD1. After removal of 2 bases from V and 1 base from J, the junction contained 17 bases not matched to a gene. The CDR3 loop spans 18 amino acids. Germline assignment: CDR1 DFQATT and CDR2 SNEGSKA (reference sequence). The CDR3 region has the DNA TGCAGTGCTAGACCCGCAGGCCCCCTGACAGGGCTTTCCTACGAGCAGTACTTC. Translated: CSARPAGPLTGLSYEQYF.

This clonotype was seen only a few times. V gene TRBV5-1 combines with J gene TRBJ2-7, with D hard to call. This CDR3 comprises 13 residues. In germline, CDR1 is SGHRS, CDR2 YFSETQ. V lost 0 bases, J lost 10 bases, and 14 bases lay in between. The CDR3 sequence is CASSLGVDFEQYF. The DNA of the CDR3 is TGCGCCAGCAGCTTGGGAGTAGACTTCGAACAGTACTTC.

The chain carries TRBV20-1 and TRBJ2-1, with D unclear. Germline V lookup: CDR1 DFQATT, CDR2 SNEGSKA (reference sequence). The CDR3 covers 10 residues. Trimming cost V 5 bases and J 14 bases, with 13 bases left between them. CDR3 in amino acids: CSALVFAEFF. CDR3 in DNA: TGCAGTGCTCTAGTTTTCGCTGAGTTCTTC.

CDR3 sequence: CATSKDTGGQETQYF. The DNA of the CDR3 is TGTGCCACCAGCAAAGACACGGGGGGACAAGAGACCCAGTACTTC. V is TRBV15 and J is TRBJ2-5; 7 nucleotides match TRBD2. Germline-derived CDR1 and CDR2 are LNHNV and YYDKDF (reference sequence). Germline trimming cut 4 bases from V and 2 bases from J; bases unmatched to any gene: 7. This CDR3 comprises 15 residues.

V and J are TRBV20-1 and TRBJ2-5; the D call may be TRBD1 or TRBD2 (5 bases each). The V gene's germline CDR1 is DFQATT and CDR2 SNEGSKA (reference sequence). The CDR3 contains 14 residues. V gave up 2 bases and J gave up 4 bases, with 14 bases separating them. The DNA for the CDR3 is TGCAGTGCTAGACCCGGGACGAGAGGAGAGACCCAGTACTTC. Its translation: CSARPGTRGETQYF.

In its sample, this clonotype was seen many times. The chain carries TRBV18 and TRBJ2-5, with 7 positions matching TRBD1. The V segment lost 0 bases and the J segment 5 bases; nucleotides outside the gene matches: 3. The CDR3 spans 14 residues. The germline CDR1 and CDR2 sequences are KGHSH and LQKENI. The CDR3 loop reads CASSPPTRGETQYF. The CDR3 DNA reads TGTGCCAGCTCACCACCGACCAGGGGGGAGACCCAGTACTTC.

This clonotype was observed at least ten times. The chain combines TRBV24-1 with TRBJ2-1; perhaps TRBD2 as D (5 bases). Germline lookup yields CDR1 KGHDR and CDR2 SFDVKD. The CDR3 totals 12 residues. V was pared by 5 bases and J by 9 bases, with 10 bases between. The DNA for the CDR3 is TGTGCCACCAGTGTGGGGAGTGGTGAGCAGTTCTTC. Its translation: CATSVGSGEQFF.

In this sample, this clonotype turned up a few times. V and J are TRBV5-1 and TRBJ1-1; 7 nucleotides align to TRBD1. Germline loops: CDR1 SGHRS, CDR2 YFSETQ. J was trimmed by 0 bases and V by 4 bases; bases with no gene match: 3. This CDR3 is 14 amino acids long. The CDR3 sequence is CASSMGQLNTEAFF. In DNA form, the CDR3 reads TGCGCCAGCAGCATGGGACAGCTGAACACTGAAGCTTTCTTT.

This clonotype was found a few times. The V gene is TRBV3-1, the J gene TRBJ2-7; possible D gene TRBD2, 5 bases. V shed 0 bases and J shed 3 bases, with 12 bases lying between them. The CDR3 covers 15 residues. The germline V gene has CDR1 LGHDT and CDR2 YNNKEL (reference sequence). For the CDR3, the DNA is TGTGCCAGCAGCCAAGATATTCTAGCCTACTACGAGCAGTACTTC. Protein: CASSQDILAYYEQYF.

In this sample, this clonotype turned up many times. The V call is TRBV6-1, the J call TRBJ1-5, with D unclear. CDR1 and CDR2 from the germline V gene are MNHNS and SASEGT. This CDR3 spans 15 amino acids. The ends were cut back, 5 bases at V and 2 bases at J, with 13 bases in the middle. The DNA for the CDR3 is TGTGCCAGCAGTCCTGGACTTGGGGGCAATCAGCCCCAGCATTTT. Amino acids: CASSPGLGGNQPQHF.

The CDR3 DNA follows: TGCAGTGCTAATGGCGATAGCTCCTACAATGAGCAGTTCTTC. Residues: CSANGDSSYNEQFF. The gene calls are TRBV20-1 and TRBJ2-1, with D unresolved. The V end was cut by 4 bases, the J end by 0 bases, with 10 bases between. CDR1 DFQATT and CDR2 SNEGSKA come from the germline V gene (reference sequence). CDR3 length: 14 residues.

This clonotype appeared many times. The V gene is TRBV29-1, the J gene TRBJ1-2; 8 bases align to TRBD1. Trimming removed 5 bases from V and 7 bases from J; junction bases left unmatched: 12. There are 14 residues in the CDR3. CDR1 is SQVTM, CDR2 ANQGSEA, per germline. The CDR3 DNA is TGCAGCGTTTCTCCTTTGGACAGGGCGGGTGGCTACACCTTC. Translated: CSVSPLDRAGGYTF.

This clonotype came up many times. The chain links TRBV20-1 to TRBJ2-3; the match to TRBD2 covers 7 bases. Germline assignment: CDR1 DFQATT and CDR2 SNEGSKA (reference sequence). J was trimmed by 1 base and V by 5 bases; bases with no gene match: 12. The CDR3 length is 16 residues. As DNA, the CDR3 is TGCAGTGCTCCGGTCGGAGTAGGGAGGGGCACAGATACGCAGTATTTT. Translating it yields CSAPVGVGRGTDTQYF.

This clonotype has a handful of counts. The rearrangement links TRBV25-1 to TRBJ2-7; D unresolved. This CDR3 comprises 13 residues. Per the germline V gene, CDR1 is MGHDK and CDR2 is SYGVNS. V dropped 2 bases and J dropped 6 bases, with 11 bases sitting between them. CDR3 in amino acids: CASSETRRSEQYF. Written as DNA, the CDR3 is TGTGCCAGCAGTGAAACCCGGCGCTCCGAGCAGTACTTC.

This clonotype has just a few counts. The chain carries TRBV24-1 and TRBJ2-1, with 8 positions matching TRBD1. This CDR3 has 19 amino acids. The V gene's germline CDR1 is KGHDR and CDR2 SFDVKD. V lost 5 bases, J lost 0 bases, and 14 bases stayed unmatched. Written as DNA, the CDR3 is TGTGCCACCAGTGGCACGACAGGGGTTCGCGGGATCTCCTACAATGAGCAGTTCTTC. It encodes CATSGTTGVRGISYNEQFF.